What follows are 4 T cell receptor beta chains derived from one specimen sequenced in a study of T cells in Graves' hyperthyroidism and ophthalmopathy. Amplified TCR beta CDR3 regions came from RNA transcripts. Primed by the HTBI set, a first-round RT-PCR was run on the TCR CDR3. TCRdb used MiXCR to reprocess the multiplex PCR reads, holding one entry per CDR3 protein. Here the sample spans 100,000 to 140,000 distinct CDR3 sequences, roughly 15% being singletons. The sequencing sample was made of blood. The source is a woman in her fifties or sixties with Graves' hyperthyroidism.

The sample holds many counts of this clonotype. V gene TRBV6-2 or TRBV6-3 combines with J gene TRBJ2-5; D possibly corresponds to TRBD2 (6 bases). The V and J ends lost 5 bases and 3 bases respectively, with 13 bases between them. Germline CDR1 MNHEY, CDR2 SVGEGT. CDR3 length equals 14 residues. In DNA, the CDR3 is TGTGCCAGCAGTACCGGAGGAGGGGAAGAGACCCAGTACTTC. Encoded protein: CASSTGGGEETQYF.

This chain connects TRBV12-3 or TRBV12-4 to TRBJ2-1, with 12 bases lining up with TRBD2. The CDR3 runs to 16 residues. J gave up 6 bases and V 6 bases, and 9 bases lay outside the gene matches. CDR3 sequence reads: CASSPLAGGWGNEQFF. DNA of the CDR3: TGTGCCAGCAGCCCACTAGCGGGAGGCTGGGGCAATGAGCAGTTCTTC.

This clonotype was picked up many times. The CDR3, as DNA: TGTGCCACCAGCAGTTCACAAGTCTTCGGAAACACCATATATTTT. This encodes CATSSSQVFGNTIYF. The rearrangement links TRBV15 to TRBJ1-3; unclear D gene. V shed 3 bases and J shed 4 bases, with 13 bases lying between them. CDR3 length: 15 residues. The germline CDR1 and CDR2 sequences are LNHNV and YYDKDF (reference sequence).

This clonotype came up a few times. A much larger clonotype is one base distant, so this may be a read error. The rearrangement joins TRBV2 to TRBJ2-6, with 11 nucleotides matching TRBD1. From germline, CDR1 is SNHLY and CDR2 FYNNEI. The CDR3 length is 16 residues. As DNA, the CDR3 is TGTGCCAGCTCCCGGGACAGGGGGAATGGGGCCAACGCCCTGACTTTC. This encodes CASSRDRGNGANALTF.